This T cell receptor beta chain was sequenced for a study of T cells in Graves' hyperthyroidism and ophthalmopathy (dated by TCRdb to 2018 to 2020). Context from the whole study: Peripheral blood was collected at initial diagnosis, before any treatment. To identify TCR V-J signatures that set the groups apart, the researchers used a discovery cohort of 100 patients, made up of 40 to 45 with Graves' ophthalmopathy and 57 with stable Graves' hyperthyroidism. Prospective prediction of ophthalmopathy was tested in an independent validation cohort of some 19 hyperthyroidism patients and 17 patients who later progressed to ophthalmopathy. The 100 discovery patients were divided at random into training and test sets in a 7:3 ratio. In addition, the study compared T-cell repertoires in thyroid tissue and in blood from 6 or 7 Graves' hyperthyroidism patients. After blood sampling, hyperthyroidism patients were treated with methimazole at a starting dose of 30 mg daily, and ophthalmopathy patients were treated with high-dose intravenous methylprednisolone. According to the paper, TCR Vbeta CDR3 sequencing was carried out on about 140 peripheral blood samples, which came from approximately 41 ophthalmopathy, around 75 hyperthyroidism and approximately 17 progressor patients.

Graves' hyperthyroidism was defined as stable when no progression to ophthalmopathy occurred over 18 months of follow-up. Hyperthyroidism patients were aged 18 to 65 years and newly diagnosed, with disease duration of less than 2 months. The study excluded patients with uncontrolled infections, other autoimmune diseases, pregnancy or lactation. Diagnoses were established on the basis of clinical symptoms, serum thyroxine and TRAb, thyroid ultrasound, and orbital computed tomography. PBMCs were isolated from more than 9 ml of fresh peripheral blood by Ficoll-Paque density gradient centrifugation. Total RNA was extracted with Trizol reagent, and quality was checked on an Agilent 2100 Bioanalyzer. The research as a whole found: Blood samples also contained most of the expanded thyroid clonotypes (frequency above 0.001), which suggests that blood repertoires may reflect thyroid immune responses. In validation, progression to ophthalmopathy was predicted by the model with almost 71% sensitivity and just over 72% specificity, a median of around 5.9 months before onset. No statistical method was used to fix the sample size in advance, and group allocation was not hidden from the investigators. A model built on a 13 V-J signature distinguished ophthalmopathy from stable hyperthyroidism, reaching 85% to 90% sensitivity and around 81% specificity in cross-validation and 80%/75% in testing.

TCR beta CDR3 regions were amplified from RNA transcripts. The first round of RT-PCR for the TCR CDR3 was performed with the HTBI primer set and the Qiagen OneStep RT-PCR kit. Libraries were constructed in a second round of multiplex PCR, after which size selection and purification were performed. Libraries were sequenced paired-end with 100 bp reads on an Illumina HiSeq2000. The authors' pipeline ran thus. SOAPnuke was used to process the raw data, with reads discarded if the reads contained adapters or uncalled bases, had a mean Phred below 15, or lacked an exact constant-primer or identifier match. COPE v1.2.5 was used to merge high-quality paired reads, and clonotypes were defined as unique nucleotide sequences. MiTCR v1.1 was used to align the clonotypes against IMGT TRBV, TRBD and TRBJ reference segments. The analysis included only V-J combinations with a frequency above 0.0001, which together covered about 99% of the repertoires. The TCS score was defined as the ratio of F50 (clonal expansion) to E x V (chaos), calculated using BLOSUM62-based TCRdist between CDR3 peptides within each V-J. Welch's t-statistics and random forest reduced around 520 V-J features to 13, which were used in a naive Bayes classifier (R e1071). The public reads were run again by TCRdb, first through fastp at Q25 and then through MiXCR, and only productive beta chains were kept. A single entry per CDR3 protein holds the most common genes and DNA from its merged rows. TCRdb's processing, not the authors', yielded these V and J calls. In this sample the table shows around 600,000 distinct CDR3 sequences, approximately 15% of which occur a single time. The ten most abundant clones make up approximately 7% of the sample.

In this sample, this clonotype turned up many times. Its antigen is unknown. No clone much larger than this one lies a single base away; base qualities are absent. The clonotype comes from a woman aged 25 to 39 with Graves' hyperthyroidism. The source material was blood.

The DNA is TGTGCCAGCAGCGTAGGGGGGGATTTCGGCACTGAAGCTTTCTTT. This yields the protein CASSVGGDFGTEAFF. This receptor chain uses TRBV9 and TRBJ1-1; the best D guess is TRBD1, with 5 bases matching. Taken from the germline V gene, the CDR1 and CDR2 loops are SGDLS and YYNGEE. V is shortened by 0 bases, J by 4 bases, and the region joining them spans 13 bases. From the cysteine through the phenylalanine, the CDR3 covers 15 amino acids. Only the CDR3 DNA stays, 45 bases, in frame from base 1.